Below are 19 T cell receptor beta chains sequenced from a single sample in a study of blood T cell repertoires in COVID-19 (dated by TCRdb to 2020 to 2022). Library construction relied on the immunoSEQ multiplex PCR assay. The clones in this table, taken by TCRdb from immuneACCESS, are in-frame only. Not every clone is retained; where verified, under half of the shortfall comes from an unresolved V gene, and the cause of the rest is unknown. For this sample there are about 150,000 clones; 75% to 90% appear just once. In total, the top ten clones hold about 15% of the sample. Sequenced material: peripheral blood. The source of these receptors is a woman in her thirties or forties with acute or convalescent COVID-19.

The chain carries TRBV6-5 and TRBJ1-3; D is perhaps TRBD1 (6 bases). From germline, CDR1 is MNHEY and CDR2 SVGAGI. V gave up 5 bases and J gave up 2 bases, with 13 bases separating them. The CDR3 contains 15 residues. As DNA, the CDR3 is TGTGCCAGCAGTCCGAGGGGGTATCCTGGAAACACCATATATTTT. Translated, it gives CASSPRGYPGNTIYF.

The chain couples TRBV13 to TRBJ1-2; TRBD1 is a possible D gene (6 bases). The germline V and J ends were trimmed by 5 bases and 5 bases, with 27 bases remaining between them. The germline gives CDR1 PRHDT, CDR2 FYEKMQ (reference sequence). The CDR3 totals 18 residues. CDR3 amino acids: CASSTARQDTRALYGYTF. The CDR3 nucleotides are TGTGCCAGCAGCACCGCCCGACAGGACACAAGGGCTCTATATGGCTACACCTTC.

This clone was picked up one time. This chain uses TRBV18 with TRBJ1-1; 8 positions agree with TRBD1. The junction had 8 bases not matched to a gene; V was cut back by 4 bases and J by 4 bases. The germline V gene encodes CDR1 KGHSH and CDR2 LQKENI. This CDR3 is built from 15 residues. CDR3 sequence: CASSLRQGSSTEAFF. The CDR3, as DNA: TGTGCCAGCTCACTTCGACAGGGGTCGAGCACTGAAGCTTTCTTT.

The chain couples TRBV24-1 to TRBJ1-2; tentatively, D is TRBD1 (5 bases). The V end was cut by 5 bases, the J end by 3 bases, with 15 bases between. Germline-derived CDR1 and CDR2 are KGHDR and SFDVKD. CDR3 length: 15 amino acids. The CDR3: CATSGPSSGDYGYTF. In nucleotides, the CDR3 is TGTGCCACCAGTGGCCCAAGTTCGGGGGACTATGGCTACACCTTC.

The rearrangement links TRBV10-3 to TRBJ1-5, with a weak D call TRBD1 (5 bases). Germline V gives CDR1 ENHRY, CDR2 SYGVKD. V was shortened by 2 bases and J by 6 bases, with 17 bases between the two germline ends. This CDR3 spans 16 amino acids. The CDR3, as DNA: TGTGCCATCAGTGAGGGAAGCAGGGTCGGTAGTCAGCCCCAGCATTTT. Protein product: CAISEGSRVGSQPQHF.

This chain connects TRBV28 to TRBJ2-1, with D possibly being TRBD2 (5 bases). The CDR3 sequence is 14 residues long. The germline V gene has CDR1 MDHEN and CDR2 SYDVKM. The V end lost 3 bases, the J end lost 3 bases, and 9 bases lay between the germline ends. The chain's CDR3 is CASSFSGNYNEQFF. The CDR3 coding sequence is TGTGCCAGCAGTTTCTCCGGGAACTACAATGAGCAGTTCTTC.

The chain has TRBV24-1 and TRBJ2-1; 8 positions agree with TRBD1. The trim removed 0 bases at V and 0 bases at J, leaving 9 bases unmatched. CDR1 is KGHDR and CDR2 is SFDVKD in the germline V gene. The CDR3 runs 19 residues. CDR3 amino acids: CATSDLTGQGASSYNEQFF. CDR3 in DNA: TGTGCCACCAGTGATTTGACGGGGCAGGGGGCGAGCTCCTACAATGAGCAGTTCTTC.

The chain links TRBV28 to TRBJ2-7; D unresolved. There are 14 residues in the CDR3. Trimming pared 5 bases from V and 7 bases from J, leaving 18 bases between. Germline V CDR1 and CDR2: MDHEN, SYDVKM. The CDR3 bases are TGTGCCAGCAGTACGACATCCACGTTGAGAGAGCAGTACTTC. Encoded protein: CASSTTSTLREQYF.

CDR3 sequence (DNA): TGTGCCAGCAGTAGCGGGAGCACAGATACGCAGTATTTT. Its protein product is CASSSGSTDTQYF. The chain combines TRBV6-4 with TRBJ2-3; maybe TRBD2 (6 bases). From germline, CDR1 is MRHNA and CDR2 SNTAGT. V lost 5 bases to trimming and J lost 0 bases, with 6 bases between them. The CDR3 covers 13 residues.

The rearrangement links TRBV20-1 to TRBJ2-1; the D is unclear. The V end was cut by 5 bases, the J end by 6 bases, with 8 bases between. Germline lookup yields CDR1 DFQATT and CDR2 SNEGSKA (reference sequence). The CDR3 runs 11 residues. The CDR3 DNA reads TGCAGTGCTGGTCACGGCAATGAGCAGTTCTTC. Encoded protein: CSAGHGNEQFF.

As DNA, the CDR3 is TGTGCCAGCAGAAGGAGGGGGGACAGGAACACTGAAGCTTTCTTT. Protein: CASRRRGDRNTEAFF. V and J are TRBV6-6 and TRBJ1-1, with 7 bases aligning to TRBD1. The germline gives CDR1 MNHNY, CDR2 SVGAGI (reference sequence). J was trimmed by 1 base and V by 6 bases; bases with no gene match: 8. This CDR3 has 15 amino acids.

The V gene is TRBV7-9, the J gene TRBJ1-1; TRBD1 agrees at 11 bases. This CDR3 contains 13 residues. Germline V lookup: CDR1 SEHNR, CDR2 FQNEAQ (reference sequence). With 5 bases clipped from V and 10 bases from J, the junction kept 6 bases outside the gene matches. The CDR3, as DNA: TGTGCCAGCAGCGAGGGACAGGGGGACGGAGCTTTCTTT. Protein sequence: CASSEGQGDGAFF.

The genes are TRBV9 and TRBJ1-4; D not certain. In germline, CDR1 is SGDLS, CDR2 YYNGEE. This CDR3 is built from 14 residues. V was shortened by 3 bases and J by 2 bases, with 8 bases between the two germline ends. Here the CDR3 DNA reads TGTGCCAGCAGCGCTGAAGAGACTAATGAAAAACTGTTTTTT. It encodes CASSAEETNEKLFF.

CDR3 residues: CASSLFPGQGSQTYEQYF. CDR3 sequence (DNA): TGCGCCAGCAGCTTGTTTCCGGGACAGGGCTCTCAAACCTACGAGCAGTACTTC. The chain employs TRBV5-1 and TRBJ2-7; 9 bases agree with TRBD1. With 1 base clipped from V and 2 bases from J, the junction kept 13 bases outside the gene matches. The CDR3 is 18 residues long. Germline V lookup: CDR1 SGHRS, CDR2 YFSETQ.

CDR3 residues: CASSLEGLLSQPLHF. The CDR3 DNA follows: TGTGCCAGCAGCTTAGAGGGGTTATTGAGCCAACCCCTCCACTTT. This chain uses TRBV7-2 with TRBJ1-6; D is possibly TRBD1 (5 bases). Germline CDR1 and CDR2: SGHTA and FQGNSA. V shed 1 base and J shed 12 bases, with 16 bases lying between them. The length of the CDR3 is 15 residues.

The V call is TRBV5-5, the J call TRBJ2-7; no firm D call. Germline lookup yields CDR1 SGHKS and CDR2 YYEKEE (reference sequence). The V gene lost 1 base and the J gene lost 2 bases, with 16 bases spanning the gap. This CDR3 comprises 16 residues. Here the CDR3 reads CASSLLPRGLTYEQYF. The CDR3 DNA is TGTGCCAGCAGCTTGTTGCCCCGAGGTTTAACCTACGAGCAGTACTTC.

The chain links TRBV5-6 to TRBJ2-3, with 8 bases lining up with TRBD1. The V gene's germline CDR1 is SGHDT and CDR2 YYEEEE. V lost 4 bases and J lost 5; bases outside the gene matches: 9. This CDR3 contains 15 residues. The CDR3 DNA reads TGTGCCAGCAGCCTAAGACAGGGGCGAGGAGATACGCAGTATTTT. Its translation is CASSLRQGRGDTQYF.

J is TRBJ2-1 and V is TRBV24-1; TRBD1 matches 9 bases. This CDR3 region has 15 residues. Germline CDR1 KGHDR, CDR2 SFDVKD. V was clipped by 4 bases and J by 8 bases; unmatched bases: 8. CDR3 bases: TGTGCCACCAGTGACCAGGACAGGGGATTGGATGAGCAGTTCTTC. Its translation: CATSDQDRGLDEQFF.

V usage is TRBV10-1 and J usage is TRBJ2-5, with TRBD1 as a possible D gene (6 bases). The CDR3 spans 13 residues. Per the germline V gene, CDR1 is WNHNN and CDR2 is SYGVQD (reference sequence). V lost 8 bases and J 0 bases, leaving 10 bases between the germline ends. The CDR3 DNA is TGCGCCAGCCAGGACAGTTACCAAGAGACCCAGTACTTC. It codes for CASQDSYQETQYF.